This TCR beta chain was documented in a study of blood T cells in healthy people across ages. With a J-beta primer mix and a sample-barcoded 5' primer, a second PCR ran about 7 to 12 cycles. TCRdb used MiXCR to reprocess the 5' RACE reads, holding one entry per CDR3 protein. The repertoire holds 760,000 or so distinct CDR3 sequences, with approximately 25% as singletons. CDR1 MNHEY and CDR2 SVGAGI come from the germline V gene. CDR3 length: 13 amino acids. Trimming took 5 bases from V and 0 from J, leaving 5 bases between them. There are a few counts of this clonotype. The same data also went into a second study, on T cells of mothers and their children. That work adds: The M1S primer of the second PCR added sample barcodes and 2-4 random nucleotides.

The sequenced material came from blood. The chain carries TRBV6-5 and TRBJ1-3; no firm D call. The sequence came from a boy aged 5-17 years in good health. The CDR3 nucleotides read TGTGCCAGCAGTACCATCTCTGGAAACACCATATATTTT. Translating it yields CASSTISGNTIYF.